The 15 T cell receptor beta chains reported below all come from one sample, sequenced in a study of PD-L1 blockade in urothelial cancer. Generated by immunoSEQ multiplex PCR, the TCRdb table keeps only in-frame clones and is missing some. The data show about 43,000 clones, 88% seen once. This sample comprised PBMCs, obtained around atezolizumab (anti-PD-L1) treatment. The receptors derive from an older man with urothelial cancer.

The chain joins TRBV29-1 to TRBJ1-1; D perhaps matches TRBD1 (6 bases). There are 12 residues in the CDR3. Germline V lookup: CDR1 SQVTM, CDR2 ANQGSEA. The germline V and J ends were trimmed by 2 bases and 5 bases, with 9 bases remaining between them. As DNA, the CDR3 is TGCAGCGTTGAAAGGGGGGGGACTGAAGCTTTCTTT. Protein sequence: CSVERGGTEAFF.

This clone was seen only a few times. This rearrangement joins TRBV7-2 to TRBJ2-2; a possible D gene is TRBD1 (6 bases). V gave up 5 bases and J gave up 7 bases, with 14 bases separating them. The CDR3 is 14 residues long. CDR1 and CDR2 from the germline V gene are SGHTA and FQGNSA. CDR3 sequence (DNA): TGTGCCAGCAGCCCCGGACAGCTACACGGGGAGCTGTTTTTT. This translates into CASSPGQLHGELFF. The variable domain in full, with the rest retrieved from reference TRBV7-2 and TRBJ2-2, is GAGVSQSPSNKVTEKGKDVELRCDPISGHTALYWYRQSLGQGLEFLIYFQGNSAPDKSGLPSDRFSAERTGGSVSTLTIQRTQQEDSAVYLCASSPGQLHGELFFGEGSRLTVL.

This chain connects TRBV30 to TRBJ1-2, with 7 nucleotides matching TRBD1. This CDR3 has 11 amino acids. The germline V gene has CDR1 GTSNPN and CDR2 SVGIG (reference sequence). V lost 2 bases and J lost 7; bases outside the gene matches: 1. The CDR3 region is CAWSTGVGYTF. The CDR3 coding sequence is TGTGCCTGGAGTACAGGGGTTGGCTACACCTTC.

This chain joins TRBV19 and TRBJ2-1; 11 bases fit TRBD2. V lost 4 bases, J lost 7 bases, and 12 bases stayed unmatched. CDR1 is LNHDA and CDR2 is SQIVND in the germline V gene (reference sequence). The CDR3 extends over 17 amino acids. The CDR3 is CASSKEELAGVGNEQFF. For the CDR3, the DNA is TGTGCCAGTAGTAAGGAAGAACTAGCGGGAGTTGGGAATGAGCAGTTCTTC. Full variable domain (outside the CDR3, taken from reference TRBV19 and TRBJ2-1): DGGITQSPKYLFRKEGQNVTLSCEQNLNHDAMYWYRQDPGQGLRLIYYSQIVNDFQKGDIAEGYSVSREKKESFPLTVTSAQKNPTAFYLCASSKEELAGVGNEQFFGPGTRLTVL.

The chain links TRBV4-1 to TRBJ2-5, with D perhaps TRBD2 (5 bases). V lost 0 bases to trimming and J lost 1 base, with 15 bases between them. The CDR3 is 17 amino acids. CDR1 MGHRA and CDR2 YSYEKL come from the germline V gene. The CDR3 loop reads CASSQDGSHRGQETQYF. Here the CDR3 DNA reads TGCGCCAGCAGCCAAGATGGTTCCCACCGGGGCCAAGAGACCCAGTACTTC.

The chain is built from TRBV7-2 and TRBJ2-1, with TRBD1 matching over 7 bases. Germline V gene sequence: CDR1 SGHTA, CDR2 FQGNSA. The CDR3 is 14 amino acids. V gave up 5 bases and J gave up 6 bases; unmatched junction bases: 7. The CDR3 loop reads CASSLRQGSNEQFF. CDR3 coding DNA: TGTGCCAGCAGCCTGAGACAGGGCAGCAATGAGCAGTTCTTC.

The rearrangement uses TRBV11-2 and TRBJ2-7; TRBD2 matches at 7 bases. This CDR3 is 14 amino acids long. V lost 5 bases and J lost 2; bases outside the gene matches: 6. Germline CDR1 reads SGHAT; CDR2 reads FQNNGV. For the CDR3, the DNA is TGTGCCAGCAGCCTAGCGACTAGCCCCTACGAGCAGTACTTC. This gives the protein CASSLATSPYEQYF. Looking up the rest from reference TRBV11-2 and TRBJ2-7 gives the full variable domain: EAGVAQSPRYKIIEKRQSVAFWCNPISGHATLYWYQQILGQGPKLLIQFQNNGVVDDSQLPKDRFSAERLKGVDSTLKIQPAKLEDSAVYLCASSLATSPYEQYFGPGTRLTVT.

The chain couples TRBV5-1 to TRBJ1-3; 8 bases agree with TRBD1. Germline values: CDR1 SGHRS, CDR2 YFSETQ. Losses at the gene ends were 4 bases for V and 3 bases for J; bases not matched to a gene: 6. The CDR3 extends over 15 amino acids. The CDR3 coding sequence is TGCGCCAGCAGCGCCGACAGGGGAAGTGGAAACACCATATATTTT. Protein: CASSADRGSGNTIYF.

V is TRBV18 and J is TRBJ1-2; 10 bases fit TRBD1. This CDR3 region has 16 residues. Germline CDR1 KGHSH, CDR2 LQKENI. V gave up 2 bases and J gave up 1 base; unmatched junction bases: 4. In nucleotides, the CDR3 is TGTGCCAGCTCACCATCCGGGACAGGGGATAACTATGGCTACACCTTC. Translating it yields CASSPSGTGDNYGYTF.

The chain combines TRBV5-4 with TRBJ2-5, with D perhaps matching TRBD2 (8 bases). The CDR3 contains 16 residues. The V end lost 4 bases, the J end lost 5 bases, and 21 bases lay between the germline ends. The V gene's germline CDR1 is SGHNT and CDR2 YYREEE (reference sequence). In nucleotides, the CDR3 is TGTGCCAGCAGCCCGGGGGGGGCTCGCAGGGGGGAGACCCAGTACTTC. Translated: CASSPGGARRGETQYF.

This clone was seen just once. The rearrangement links TRBV27 to TRBJ2-7; 8 bases line up with TRBD2. CDR3 length equals 14 residues. Germline CDR1 is MNHEY and CDR2 is SMNVEV (reference sequence). V was clipped by 11 bases and J by 3 bases; unmatched bases: 12. The CDR3 sequence is CASASGGPLYEQYF. CDR3 sequence (DNA): TGTGCCTCTGCCTCGGGAGGGCCCCTCTACGAGCAGTACTTC.

The chain couples TRBV6-5 to TRBJ1-3, with D maybe TRBD1 (5 bases). The CDR3 is 13 amino acids. Germline CDR1 MNHEY, CDR2 SVGAGI. V was clipped by 7 bases and J by 2 bases, with 9 bases between them. The CDR3 is CASKGPTGNTIYF. In nucleotides, the CDR3 is TGTGCCAGCAAGGGGCCGACTGGAAACACCATATATTTT.

Of note for this clone: Other DNA sequences within the sample encode an identical CDR3. The CDR3 loop is CASRPPGQGNTGELFF. The CDR3 DNA sequence: TGCGCCAGCAGGCCCCCGGGACAGGGGAACACCGGGGAGCTGTTTTTT. The chain couples TRBV5-1 to TRBJ2-2; 9 bases agree with TRBD1. The CDR3 is 16 residues long. The germline V gene has CDR1 SGHRS and CDR2 YFSETQ. Trimming cost V 5 bases and J 1 base; bases outside gene matches: 6.

The chain links TRBV19 to TRBJ2-7; a weak D match, TRBD2 (6 bases). There are 14 residues in the CDR3. Germline V gene data show CDR1 as LNHDA and CDR2 as SQIVND (reference sequence). Trimming took off 4 bases at V and 0 bases at J, with 10 bases between the two ends. The CDR3 DNA reads TGTGCCAGTAGTACCCCCGGGAGCTCCTACGAGCAGTACTTC. Its translation: CASSTPGSSYEQYF.

This chain joins TRBV11-3 and TRBJ1-3; no reliable D call. Trimming took 3 bases from V and 1 from J, leaving 16 bases between them. Germline V CDR1 and CDR2: SGHNT, YENEEA. The CDR3 has 17 amino acids. CDR3 coding DNA: TGTGCCAGCAGCTTCCCCCGCCTTAATCGGTCTGGAAACACCATATATTTT. Residues: CASSFPRLNRSGNTIYF.